This T cell receptor beta chain was retrieved from a study of blood T cell repertoires in COVID-19. Overall study context: Samples of COVID-19 (acute and convalescent) were obtained from the United States, Italy and Spain. T cells, B-cell-depleted T cells, or PBMCs supplied cDNA or gDNA.

This clone was counted a single time. In the original analysis: Counts of nucleated cells, estimated from reference gene primer amplification, were obtained. Method: immunoSEQ multiplex PCR; TCRdb's copy keeps in-frame clones and lacks some. V, J and clone size are those of that table, while D and trimming were read from the DNA. The sample yields 200,000 to 300,000 clones, approximately 78% seen once. This CDR3 contains 16 residues. Germline CDR1 SGHRS, CDR2 YFSETQ. The V segment lost 0 bases and the J segment 2 bases; nucleotides outside the gene matches: 7. The rearrangement joins TRBV5-1 to TRBJ1-1; TRBD1 agrees at 7 bases. The source material was peripheral blood. This receptor was taken from a woman aged 60-75 years with active or convalescent COVID-19. The CDR3 here is CASSLVTGAANTEAFF. The CDR3 nucleotides read TGCGCCAGCAGCTTGGTTACAGGGGCGGCTAACACTGAAGCTTTCTTT.